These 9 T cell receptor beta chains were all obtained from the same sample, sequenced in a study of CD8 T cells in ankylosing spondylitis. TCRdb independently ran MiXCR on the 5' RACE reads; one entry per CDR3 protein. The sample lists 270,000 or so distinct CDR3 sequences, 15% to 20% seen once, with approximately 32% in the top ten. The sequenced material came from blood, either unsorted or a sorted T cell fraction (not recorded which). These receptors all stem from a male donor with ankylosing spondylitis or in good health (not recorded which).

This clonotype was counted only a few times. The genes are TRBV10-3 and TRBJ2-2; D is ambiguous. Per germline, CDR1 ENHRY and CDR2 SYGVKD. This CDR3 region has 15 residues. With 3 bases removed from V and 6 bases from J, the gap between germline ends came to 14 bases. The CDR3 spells CAISDYSSRAGELFF. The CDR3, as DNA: TGTGCCATCAGTGATTACTCGAGTAGGGCCGGGGAGCTGTTTTTT.

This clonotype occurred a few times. The CDR3 DNA reads TGCAGCGTTGAAGGGTTGGACACTGAAGCTTTCTTT. It specifies CSVEGLDTEAFF. The chain carries TRBV29-1 and TRBJ1-1; D is undetermined. Germline V gene lookup returns CDR1 SQVTM and CDR2 ANQGSEA. V was pared by 1 base and J by 3 bases, with 6 bases between. The CDR3 consists of 12 residues.

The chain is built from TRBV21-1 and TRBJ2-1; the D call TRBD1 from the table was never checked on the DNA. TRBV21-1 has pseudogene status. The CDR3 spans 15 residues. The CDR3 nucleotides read TGTGCCAGCAGCATCCCTAGAGGGGAGCGCTATGAGCAGTTCTTC. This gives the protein CASSIPRGERYEQFF.

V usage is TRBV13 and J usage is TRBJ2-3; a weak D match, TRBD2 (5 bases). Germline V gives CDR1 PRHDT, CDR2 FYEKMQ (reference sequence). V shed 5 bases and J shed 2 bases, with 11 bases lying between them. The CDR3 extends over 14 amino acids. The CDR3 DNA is TGTGCCAGCAGCCCCGCGGAGGACACAGATACGCAGTATTTT. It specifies CASSPAEDTDTQYF.

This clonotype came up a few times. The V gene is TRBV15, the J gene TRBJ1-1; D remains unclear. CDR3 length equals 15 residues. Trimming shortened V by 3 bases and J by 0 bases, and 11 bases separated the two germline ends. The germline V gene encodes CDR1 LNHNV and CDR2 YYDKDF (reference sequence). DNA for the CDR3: TGTGCCACCAGCAGTGGAGGGATGGTGAACACTGAAGCTTTCTTT. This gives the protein CATSSGGMVNTEAFF.

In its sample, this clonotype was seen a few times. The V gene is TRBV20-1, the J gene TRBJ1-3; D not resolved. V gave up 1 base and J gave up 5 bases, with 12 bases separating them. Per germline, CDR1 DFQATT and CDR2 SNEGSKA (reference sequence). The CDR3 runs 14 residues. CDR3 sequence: CSARGHDLRNTIYF. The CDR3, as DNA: TGCAGTGCTAGAGGACACGATCTGAGAAACACCATATATTTT.

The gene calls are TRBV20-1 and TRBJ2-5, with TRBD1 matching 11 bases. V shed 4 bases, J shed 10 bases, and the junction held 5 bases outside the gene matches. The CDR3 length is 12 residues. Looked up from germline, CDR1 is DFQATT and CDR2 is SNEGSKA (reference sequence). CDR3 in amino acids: CSAIGTGGNQYF. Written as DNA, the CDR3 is TGCAGTGCTATTGGGACAGGGGGAAACCAGTACTTC.

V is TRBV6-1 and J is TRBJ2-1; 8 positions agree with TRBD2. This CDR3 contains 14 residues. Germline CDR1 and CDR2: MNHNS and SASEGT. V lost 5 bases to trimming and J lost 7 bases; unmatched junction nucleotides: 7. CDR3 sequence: CASSPGTRANEQFF. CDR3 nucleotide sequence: TGTGCCAGCAGTCCCGGGACTAGGGCGAATGAGCAGTTCTTC.

DNA for the CDR3: TGCGCCAGCAGCACCCCGGGGGATACGCAGTATTTT. Its translation is CASSTPGDTQYF. The chain recombines TRBV10-2 with TRBJ2-3, with TRBD2 as a possible D gene (5 bases). V lost 6 bases to trimming and J lost 6 bases, with 10 bases between them. The CDR3 covers 12 residues. Germline V gives CDR1 WSHSY, CDR2 SAAADI.